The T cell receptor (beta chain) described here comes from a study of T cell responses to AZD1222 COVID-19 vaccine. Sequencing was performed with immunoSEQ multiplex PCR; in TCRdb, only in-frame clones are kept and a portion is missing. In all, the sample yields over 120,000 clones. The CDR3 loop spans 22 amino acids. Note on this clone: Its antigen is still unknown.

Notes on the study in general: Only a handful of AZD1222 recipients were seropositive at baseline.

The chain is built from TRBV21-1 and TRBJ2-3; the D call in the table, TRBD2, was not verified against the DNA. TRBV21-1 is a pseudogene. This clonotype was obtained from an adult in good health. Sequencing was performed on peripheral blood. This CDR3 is CASSTPVGPASGGHPSTDTQYF. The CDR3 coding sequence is TGTGCCAGCAGCACCCCCGTTGGGCCAGCTAGCGGGGGGCACCCTAGCACAGATACGCAGTATTTT.